This entry lists 3 T cell receptor beta chains sequenced from one sample in a study of blood T cell repertoires in COVID-19. This table comes from immunoSEQ multiplex PCR, and its TCRdb copy is limited to in-frame clones, with some not included. The top ten clones hold around 10% of a sample with under 95,000 clones, approximately 80% of them seen once. Material: peripheral blood. These receptors all stem from a man in his fifties or sixties with acute or convalescent COVID-19.

DNA for the CDR3: TGTGCCAGCTCAAGAAACAGTTTGAACACCGGGGAGCTGTTTTTT. Protein: CASSRNSLNTGELFF. The chain joins TRBV18 to TRBJ2-2; no clear D gene. The V gene lost 5 bases and the J gene lost 1 base, with 11 bases spanning the gap. The CDR3 runs to 15 residues. The germline CDR1 and CDR2 sequences are KGHSH and LQKENI.

Remarks on this clone: The sample contains more than one DNA sequence encoding this CDR3. V gene TRBV7-2 combines with J gene TRBJ1-2; TRBD1 agrees at 7 bases. The V gene end was trimmed by 1 base and the J gene end by 8 bases; junction bases not matched to a gene: 1. The CDR3 has 12 amino acids. Germline V lookup: CDR1 SGHTA, CDR2 FQGNSA. DNA of the CDR3: TGTGCCAGCAGCTTAGACAGGGGAGGCTACACCTTC. It is translated as CASSLDRGGYTF.

The genes are TRBV3-1 (or the pseudogene TRBV3-2) and TRBJ2-2; 12 bases map to TRBD2. Germline V gene data show CDR1 as LGHDT and CDR2 as YNNKEL (reference sequence). V trimming: 2 bases; J trimming: 2 bases; junction bases outside the gene matches: 6. The CDR3 extends over 18 amino acids. The CDR3 DNA sequence: TGTGCCAGCAGCCAACCACTAGCGGGAGGTTGTAACACCGGGGAGCTGTTTTTT. It yields the protein CASSQPLAGGCNTGELFF.